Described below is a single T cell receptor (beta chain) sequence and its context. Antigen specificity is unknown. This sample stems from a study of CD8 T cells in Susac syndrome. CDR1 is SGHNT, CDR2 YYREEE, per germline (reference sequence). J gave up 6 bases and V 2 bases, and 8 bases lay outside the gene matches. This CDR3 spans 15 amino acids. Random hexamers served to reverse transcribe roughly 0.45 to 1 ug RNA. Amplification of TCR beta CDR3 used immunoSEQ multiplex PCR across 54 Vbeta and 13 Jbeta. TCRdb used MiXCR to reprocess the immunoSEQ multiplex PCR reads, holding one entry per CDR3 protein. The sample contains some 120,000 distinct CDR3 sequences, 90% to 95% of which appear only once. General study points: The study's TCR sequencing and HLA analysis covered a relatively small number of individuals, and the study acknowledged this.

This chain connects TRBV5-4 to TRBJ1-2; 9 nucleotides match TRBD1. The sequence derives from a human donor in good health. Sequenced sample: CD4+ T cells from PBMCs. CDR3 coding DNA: TGTGCCAGCAGCTTTGGGGGGACAGGGATCGATGGCTACACCTTC. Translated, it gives CASSFGGTGIDGYTF.